This section outlines one T cell receptor (beta chain) sequence together with its context. What it binds is not known. These data are taken from a study of shared clonotypes between healthy human individuals. For the study at large: Donor composition was two women and three men, aged 18 to 49. Findings and caveats of the study: When naive CD4 clonotypes were compared across a handful of donors, around 5% were shared.

As originally analysed: Sequence data from immunoSEQ were junction-only and lacked quality scores; consequently, filtering differed. Using immunoSEQ multiplex PCR, the repertoire was profiled, and TCRdb retains in-frame clones only, with some absent. V, J and clone size reflect that table, while D and trimming were determined from the DNA. The data show about 600,000 clones, around 95% seen once. CD8 cells classed as naive were CD45RO-negative and positively selected for CCR7, excluding terminally differentiated effector memory CD45RA+ cells. There are 18 residues in the CDR3. CDR1 SQVTM and CDR2 ANQGSEA come from the germline V gene. Losses at the gene ends were 4 bases for V and 2 bases for J; bases not matched to a gene: 11.

This TCR was sampled from a woman between 25 and 40 years old in good health. The rearrangement joins TRBV29-1 to TRBJ2-1, with 13 bases lining up with TRBD2. Material for sequencing was naive CD8+ T cells sorted from blood. The CDR3 sequence: CSVVPPSGTSGAYNEQFF. In DNA, the CDR3 is TGCAGCGTTGTCCCCCCTTCCGGGACTAGCGGGGCCTACAATGAGCAGTTCTTC.